What follows are 8 T cell receptor beta chains derived from one specimen sequenced in a study of CD8 T cells in Susac syndrome. An input of about 0.45 to 1 ug of RNA was subjected to reverse transcription using random hexamers. Via MiXCR, TCRdb re-called the immunoSEQ multiplex PCR reads, giving one row per CDR3 protein. The profile shows roughly 110,000 distinct CDR3 sequences, around 94% of them singletons. The sequenced material came from CD8+ T cells from PBMCs. These receptors came from a human donor with Susac syndrome.

This chain links TRBV3-1 with TRBJ1-2, with 7 bases fitting TRBD1. Losses at the gene ends were 4 bases for V and 4 bases for J; bases not matched to a gene: 9. Germline CDR1 reads LGHDT; CDR2 reads YNNKEL (reference sequence). The CDR3 is made up of 15 amino acids. The CDR3 coding sequence is TGTGCCAGCAGCCCTTACACAGGGGATCCCTATGGCTACACCTTC. It codes for CASSPYTGDPYGYTF.

The chain links TRBV6-2 or TRBV6-3 to TRBJ2-5; D is possibly TRBD1 or TRBD2 (6 bases each). Trimming removed 5 bases at V and 3 bases at J, with 16 bases between. The CDR3 runs to 15 residues. The germline V gene has CDR1 MNHEY and CDR2 SVGEGT. CDR3 amino acids: CASSQGGLGEETQYF. In nucleotides, the CDR3 is TGTGCCAGCAGTCAAGGGGGGCTAGGTGAAGAGACCCAGTACTTC.

The chain combines TRBV12-3 or TRBV12-4 with TRBJ2-1; the D is unclear. This CDR3 is 11 amino acids long. The V gene lost 3 bases and the J gene lost 7 bases, with 4 bases spanning the gap. The CDR3 coding sequence is TGTGCCAGCAGTTTCCGGAATGAGCAGTTCTTC. Translating it yields CASSFRNEQFF.

The chain has TRBV9 and TRBJ2-7; TRBD1 matches 7 bases. V lost 3 bases, J lost 2 bases, and 5 bases stayed unmatched. Germline V CDR1 and CDR2: SGDLS, YYNGEE. The CDR3 totals 14 residues. DNA for the CDR3: TGTGCCAGCAGCGCAGGGGGAATAGCCTACGAGCAGTACTTC. This encodes CASSAGGIAYEQYF.

The chain links TRBV7-6 to TRBJ2-5; TRBD1 matches at 8 bases. CDR1 is SGHVS and CDR2 is FNYEAQ in the germline V gene. Trimming cost V 5 bases and J 5 bases; bases outside gene matches: 10. This CDR3 region has 15 residues. The CDR3 nucleotides read TGTGCCAGCAGCGACAGGGGCGGTTCAAGGGAGACCCAGTACTTC. It yields the protein CASSDRGGSRETQYF. Full variable domain (remainder filled in from reference TRBV7-6 and TRBJ2-5): GAGVSQSPRYKVTKRGQDVALRCDPISGHVSLYWYRQALGQGPEFLTYFNYEAQQDKSGLPNDRFSAERPEGSISTLTIQRTEQRDSAMYRCASSDRGGSRETQYFGPGTRLLVL.

The chain couples TRBV7-3 to TRBJ2-7; D possibly uses TRBD1 or TRBD2 (7 bases each). Germline lookup yields CDR1 SGHTA and CDR2 FQGTGA. The germline V and J ends were trimmed by 5 bases and 3 bases, with 14 bases remaining between them. CDR3 length: 14 residues. The CDR3 spells CASSQGGGSYEQYF. CDR3 in DNA: TGTGCCAGCAGCCAGGGGGGGGGCAGCTACGAGCAGTACTTC.

The chain is built from TRBV10-3 and TRBJ2-7, with D unclear. The CDR3 is 14 residues long. Trimming left V 6 bases short and J 0 bases short, with 12 bases between. The germline CDR1 and CDR2 sequences are ENHRY and SYGVKD. Here the CDR3 reads CAIRDEASSYEQYF. In DNA, the CDR3 is TGTGCCATCAGGGACGAGGCCAGCTCCTACGAGCAGTACTTC.

The chain recombines TRBV7-9 with TRBJ2-1; either TRBD1 or TRBD2 may fit D (5 bases each). Germline assignment: CDR1 SEHNR and CDR2 FQNEAQ (reference sequence). The CDR3 runs to 13 residues. Trimming removed 3 bases at V and 10 bases at J, with 13 bases between. The CDR3 protein is CASSLSEGHEQFF. In DNA, the CDR3 is TGTGCCAGCAGCTTGTCTGAGGGGCACGAGCAGTTCTTC.